This T cell receptor (beta chain) came from a study of control samples from healthy donors and cancer patients (dated by TCRdb to 2020 to 2022). As to this clone: There is no known antigen for this receptor. No qualities accompany the bases; no much larger clone lies one base away.

CDR1 MGHRA and CDR2 YSYEKL were looked up in the germline V gene. The CDR3 runs 13 residues from the cysteine to the phenylalanine. Solely the CDR3 DNA is kept, with 39 bases framed from the first base. Deletion took 5 bases off V and 7 bases off J, with a span of 13 bases between the germline ends. Library preparation employed the immunoSEQ multiplex PCR assay. TCRdb limited this immuneACCESS table to in-frame rearrangements with V and J called. A share of clones is missing; checked studies link under half to unresolved V genes, and the rest is unexplained. This sample gives approximately 44,000 clones in total; about 75% of them show up just once. The ten largest clones add up to 17% of the sample.

The rearranged chain carries TRBV4-1 and TRBJ2-3; the D match is possibly TRBD1 or TRBD2, with 6 bases aligned in each. Sequenced: formalin-fixed, paraffin-embedded tissue. This TCR derives from a male donor with melanoma. The nucleotide sequence is given as TGCGCCAGCAGCGGGTTCGGGGGCCATACGCAGTATTTT. Translation gives CASSGFGGHTQYF.